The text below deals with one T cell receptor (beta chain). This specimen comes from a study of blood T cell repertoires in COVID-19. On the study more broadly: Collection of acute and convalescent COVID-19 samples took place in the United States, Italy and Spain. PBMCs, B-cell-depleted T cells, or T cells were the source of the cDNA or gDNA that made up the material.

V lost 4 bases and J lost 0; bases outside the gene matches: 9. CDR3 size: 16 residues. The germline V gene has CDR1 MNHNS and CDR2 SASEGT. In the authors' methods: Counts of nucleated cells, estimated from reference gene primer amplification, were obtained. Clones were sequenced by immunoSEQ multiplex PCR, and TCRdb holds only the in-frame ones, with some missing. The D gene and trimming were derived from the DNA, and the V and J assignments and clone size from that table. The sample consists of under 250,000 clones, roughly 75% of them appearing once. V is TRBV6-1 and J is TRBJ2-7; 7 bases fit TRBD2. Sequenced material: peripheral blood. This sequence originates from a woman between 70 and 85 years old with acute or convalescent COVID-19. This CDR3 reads CASSVRGQRDSYEQYF. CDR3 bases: TGTGCCAGCAGTGTCCGAGGGCAGCGGGACTCCTACGAGCAGTACTTC.